This entry lists 15 T cell receptor beta chains sequenced from one sample in a study of CD8+ T cells in alopecia areata. It was cDNA, reverse transcribed from extracted RNA, that served as the sequencing template. Here immunoSEQ multiplex PCR was the method, and the copy in TCRdb shows in-frame clones only, minus some. In the table there are some 110,000 clones, about 60% of which are singletons. The sequencing input was CD4+ T cells sorted from blood. Every receptor here comes from a human donor in good health.

The V call is TRBV20-1, the J call TRBJ2-7, with TRBD2 as a possible D gene (5 bases). CDR3 length equals 11 residues. Trimming shortened V by 5 bases and J by 2 bases, and 7 bases separated the two germline ends. Germline V gene sequence: CDR1 DFQATT, CDR2 SNEGSKA (reference sequence). CDR3 amino acids: CSAAGPYEQYF. The CDR3, as DNA: TGCAGTGCTGCGGGTCCCTACGAGCAGTACTTC.

In its sample, this clone was seen once. This chain links TRBV15 with TRBJ1-2; possibly TRBD1 for D (5 bases). The CDR3 has 14 amino acids. Trimming left V 3 bases short and J 8 bases short, with 16 bases between. CDR1 is LNHNV, CDR2 YYDKDF, per germline (reference sequence). CDR3 amino acids: CATSRDGGAGGYTF. CDR3 in DNA: TGTGCCACCAGCAGGGATGGCGGGGCTGGGGGCTACACCTTC.

This sequence joins TRBV4-1 and TRBJ1-5; D gene uncertain. The CDR3 is 14 amino acids. The germline V and J ends were trimmed by 1 base and 0 bases, with 4 bases remaining between them. Looked up from germline, CDR1 is MGHRA and CDR2 is YSYEKL. This chain's CDR3 is CASSQGTSNQPQHF. The CDR3, as DNA: TGCGCCAGCAGCCAAGGGACTAGCAATCAGCCCCAGCATTTT.

The chain couples TRBV30 to TRBJ2-3; 12 bases agree with TRBD2. Trimming removed 5 bases from V and 3 bases from J; junction bases left unmatched: 6. The CDR3 extends over 15 amino acids. Germline CDR1 and CDR2: GTSNPN and SVGIG (reference sequence). The CDR3 bases are TGTGCCTGGGCCGAGACTAGCGGGGGAACAGATACGCAGTATTTT. The encoded protein is CAWAETSGGTDTQYF.

The chain joins TRBV7-9 to TRBJ1-6, with 8 nucleotides matching TRBD1. The germline CDR1 and CDR2 sequences are SEHNR and FQNEAQ (reference sequence). The V and J ends lost 1 base and 3 bases, in that order; junction bases with no gene match: 2. The CDR3 covers 16 residues. The CDR3 nucleotides are TGTGCCAGCAGCTTAGGACAGGGGTTCTATAATTCACCCCTCCACTTT. Its protein product is CASSLGQGFYNSPLHF.

The V call is TRBV2, the J call TRBJ1-1; D is uncertain. Trimming pared 7 bases from V and 0 bases from J, leaving 12 bases between. Germline CDR1 and CDR2: SNHLY and FYNNEI. The CDR3 spans 14 residues. Here the CDR3 reads CASNPGRMNTEAFF. The CDR3, as DNA: TGTGCCAGCAACCCGGGCAGGATGAACACTGAAGCTTTCTTT.

A few counts support this clone. The chain recombines TRBV2 with TRBJ2-6; D remains unclear. Per germline, CDR1 SNHLY and CDR2 FYNNEI. V was cut by 5 bases and J by 3 bases, with 2 bases left in between. The CDR3 covers 12 residues. Here the CDR3 reads CASSYGANVLTF. The CDR3 coding sequence is TGTGCCAGCAGTTATGGGGCCAACGTCCTGACTTTC.

The V and J genes are TRBV27 and TRBJ2-7, with D possibly matching TRBD2 (6 bases). Per germline, CDR1 MNHEY and CDR2 SMNVEV (reference sequence). The V end was cut by 0 bases, the J end by 3 bases, with 12 bases between. This CDR3 comprises 15 residues. The CDR3 protein is CASSLSGGAFYEQYF. As DNA, the CDR3 is TGTGCCAGCAGTTTATCAGGCGGGGCGTTCTACGAGCAGTACTTC.

This clone was observed a few times. This chain joins TRBV6-1 and TRBJ1-2; maybe TRBD1 (6 bases). CDR1 MNHNS and CDR2 SASEGT come from the germline V gene. V was cut by 7 bases and J by 4 bases, with 10 bases left in between. The CDR3 has 12 amino acids. CDR3 region: CASTGQTYGYTF. CDR3 nucleotide sequence: TGTGCCAGCACTGGACAGACCTATGGCTACACCTTC.

In this sample, this clone turned up once. This chain connects TRBV30 to TRBJ2-3; possibly TRBD2 for D (5 bases). The CDR3 has 13 amino acids. Per germline, CDR1 GTSNPN and CDR2 SVGIG (reference sequence). V was pared by 3 bases and J by 2 bases, with 9 bases between. The CDR3 region has the DNA TGTGCCTGGAGCTCGGGGTCCACAGATACGCAGTATTTT. Its translation: CAWSSGSTDTQYF.

The gene calls are TRBV28 and TRBJ1-2; tentatively, D is TRBD1 (6 bases). The germline CDR1 and CDR2 sequences are MDHEN and SYDVKM. The CDR3 extends over 17 amino acids. V lost 6 bases and J 4 bases, leaving 24 bases between the germline ends. The CDR3 loop reads CASRSGTPPRPTYGYTF. CDR3 DNA: TGTGCCAGCAGGTCCGGGACACCCCCTCGCCCCACCTATGGCTACACCTTC.

This clone was observed a handful of times. The chain recombines TRBV5-1 with TRBJ2-3; D unclear. Germline CDR1 and CDR2: SGHRS and YFSETQ. The CDR3 length is 13 residues. V lost 4 bases and J lost 0, with 6 bases in between. The CDR3: CASSPASTDTQYF. The CDR3 DNA reads TGCGCCAGCAGCCCCGCCAGCACAGATACGCAGTATTTT.

This clone has more than one count but fewer than ten. The rearrangement joins TRBV2 to TRBJ2-5, with D possibly TRBD2 on 6 matching bases. This CDR3 has 13 amino acids. The V end was cut by 6 bases, the J end by 4 bases, with 12 bases between. Germline CDR1 reads SNHLY; CDR2 reads FYNNEI. The CDR3 is CASRPGLLETQYF. The CDR3 bases are TGTGCCAGCAGACCGGGACTCCTAGAGACCCAGTACTTC.

The sample holds a few counts of this clone. The J gene is TRBJ2-1, the V gene TRBV19; perhaps D is TRBD1 or TRBD2 (5 bases each). Trimming took off 6 bases at V and 7 bases at J, with 22 bases between the two ends. Germline V CDR1 and CDR2: LNHDA, SQIVND (reference sequence). The CDR3 is 16 amino acids. The CDR3 reads CASSSLGTVRRNEQFF. CDR3 bases: TGTGCCAGTAGCTCGTTAGGGACCGTGAGGAGGAATGAGCAGTTCTTC.

The table lists this clone with a few counts. The chain joins TRBV6-6 to TRBJ2-7; 7 positions match TRBD1. Germline assignment: CDR1 MNHNY and CDR2 SVGAGI (reference sequence). V shed 5 bases and J 0 bases; nucleotides not matched to a gene: 7. CDR3 length: 15 residues. The CDR3 nucleotides read TGTGCCAGCAGTAATCCGGGACAGAGCTCCTACGAGCAGTACTTC. This encodes CASSNPGQSSYEQYF.